In its sample, the clone carrying this TCR beta chain was seen many times. What it binds is not known. The record originates from a study of T cells in Graves' hyperthyroidism and ophthalmopathy. Study-wide findings and caveats: Among thyroid clonotypes expanded above 0.001, most also appeared in blood.

Investigators excluded patients with uncontrolled infection, other autoimmune disease, pregnancy or lactation. The V end was cut by 4 bases, the J end by 3 bases, with 16 bases between. The CDR3 sequence is 15 residues long. Germline CDR1 is SNHLY and CDR2 is FYNNEI. RNA transcripts were the template for amplifying TCR beta CDR3 regions. RT-PCR in the first round (using the HTBI primer set) targeted the TCR CDR3. TCRdb independently ran MiXCR on the multiplex PCR reads; one entry per CDR3 protein. The sample comprises a few hundred thousand distinct CDR3 sequences, roughly 18% of which are singletons, and about 41% rests with the top ten.

The source is a man aged 35-49 years with Graves' hyperthyroidism. Sequenced input: blood. This rearrangement joins TRBV2 to TRBJ2-7; no clear D gene. The CDR3 DNA is TGTGCCAGCAGTGTTTCCAGCTTGGTGGGCTACGAGCAGTACTTC. This encodes CASSVSSLVGYEQYF.